The rows below give T cell receptor beta chains drawn from one sample of a study of T cell changes during pregnancy in multiple sclerosis. The data were produced by immunoSEQ multiplex PCR, yet TCRdb's version contains in-frame clones alone and is incomplete. The table records about 67,000 clones, more than 85% of them present only once. Source: peripheral blood, taken in the second trimester of pregnancy. These receptors all stem from a female donor with multiple sclerosis, enrolled in a pregnancy study. The CDR3 runs from the conserved cysteine through the conserved F or W. The order of the fields is D gene, V gene, J gene, clone size, CDR3 protein, CDR3 DNA. The D gene is left open where the match is weak. Clone size appears in some rows only: once, few, many, or a class for an expanded clone.

d_gene: NA; v_gene: TRBV7-2; j_gene: TRBJ2-1; abundance: NA; CDR3aa: CASSFKARAQFF; CDR3nt: TGTGCCAGCAGCTTCAAAGCCCGCGCGCAGTTCTTC
d_gene: NA; v_gene: TRBV10-1; j_gene: TRBJ1-2; abundance: NA; CDR3aa: CASSHRETDGYTF; CDR3nt: TGCGCCAGCAGCCACAGGGAAACGGATGGCTACACCTTC
d_gene: TRBD1; v_gene: TRBV5-8; j_gene: TRBJ1-1; abundance: few; CDR3aa: CASSFGQGATEAFF; CDR3nt: TGTGCCAGCAGCTTTGGACAGGGGGCCACTGAAGCTTTCTTT
d_gene: TRBD2; v_gene: TRBV5-4; j_gene: TRBJ2-3; abundance: NA; CDR3aa: CASSLGSGPDTQYF; CDR3nt: TGTGCCAGCAGCTTGGGTAGCGGGCCAGATACGCAGTATTTT
d_gene: NA; v_gene: TRBV10-3; j_gene: TRBJ2-4; abundance: once; CDR3aa: CAISGGLNDRAKNIQYF; CDR3nt: TGTGCCATCAGCGGCGGACTGAACGATAGAGCCAAAAACATTCAGTACTTC
d_gene: TRBD1; v_gene: TRBV27; j_gene: TRBJ1-2; abundance: NA; CDR3aa: CASSLSINRGGNYGYTF; CDR3nt: TGTGCCAGCAGTTTATCGATAAACAGGGGTGGCAACTATGGCTACACCTTC
d_gene: NA; v_gene: TRBV7-9; j_gene: TRBJ2-2; abundance: NA; CDR3aa: CASSQSYRAVAGELFF; CDR3nt: TGTGCCAGCAGCCAGAGTTACAGGGCTGTGGCCGGGGAGCTGTTTTTT
d_gene: NA; v_gene: TRBV7-9; j_gene: TRBJ2-4; abundance: once; CDR3aa: CASSLLGGALAKNIQYF; CDR3nt: TGTGCCAGCAGCTTACTCGGGGGAGCGTTAGCCAAAAACATTCAGTACTTC
d_gene: NA; v_gene: TRBV18; j_gene: TRBJ1-1; abundance: NA; CDR3aa: CASSPFSTGMNTEAFF; CDR3nt: TGTGCCAGCTCACCGTTTTCGACAGGTATGAACACTGAAGCTTTCTTT
d_gene: NA; v_gene: TRBV2; j_gene: TRBJ2-1; abundance: NA; CDR3aa: CASSLLSSYNEQFF; CDR3nt: TGTGCCAGCAGTCTACTGAGCTCCTACAATGAGCAGTTCTTC
d_gene: TRBD1; v_gene: TRBV7-9; j_gene: TRBJ1-1; abundance: NA; CDR3aa: CASSSGQRNTEAFF; CDR3nt: TGTGCCAGCAGCTCGGGACAGAGGAACACTGAAGCTTTCTTT
d_gene: TRBD1; v_gene: TRBV6-5; j_gene: TRBJ1-5; abundance: NA; CDR3aa: CASRTGEQPQHF; CDR3nt: TGTGCCAGCAGGACAGGGGAACAGCCCCAGCATTTT
d_gene: TRBD1; v_gene: TRBV29-1; j_gene: TRBJ1-2; abundance: NA; CDR3aa: CSVVEQGARGYTF; CDR3nt: TGCAGCGTTGTGGAACAGGGGGCTCGTGGCTACACCTTC
d_gene: NA; v_gene: TRBV30; j_gene: TRBJ1-1; abundance: NA; CDR3aa: CAWSVRVTEAFF; CDR3nt: TGTGCCTGGAGTGTACGCGTCACTGAAGCTTTCTTT
d_gene: NA; v_gene: TRBV5-1; j_gene: TRBJ2-5; abundance: NA; CDR3aa: CASSLAGLQETQYF; CDR3nt: TGCGCCAGCAGCTTGGCCGGACTCCAAGAGACCCAGTACTTC
d_gene: NA; v_gene: TRBV29-1; j_gene: TRBJ2-1; abundance: NA; CDR3aa: CSVELAGTYYNEQFF; CDR3nt: TGCAGCGTTGAACTGGCGGGGACCTACTACAATGAGCAGTTCTTC
d_gene: TRBD1; v_gene: TRBV27; j_gene: TRBJ1-5; abundance: NA; CDR3aa: CASSKTGALQPQHF; CDR3nt: TGTGCCAGCAGTAAAACAGGGGCTCTTCAGCCCCAGCATTTT
d_gene: TRBD1; v_gene: TRBV4-3; j_gene: TRBJ2-2; abundance: NA; CDR3aa: CASSQTGGATGELFF; CDR3nt: TGCGCCAGCAGCCAGACAGGGGGGGCCACCGGGGAGCTGTTTTTT
d_gene: NA; v_gene: TRBV20-1; j_gene: TRBJ2-1; abundance: NA; CDR3aa: CSAREFDEQFF; CDR3nt: TGCAGTGCTAGAGAGTTCGATGAGCAGTTCTTC
d_gene: TRBD1; v_gene: TRBV27; j_gene: TRBJ1-1; abundance: NA; CDR3aa: CASSLRTGQTEAFF; CDR3nt: TGTGCCAGCAGTTTACGGACAGGGCAAACTGAAGCTTTCTTT
d_gene: TRBD2; v_gene: TRBV14; j_gene: TRBJ2-1; abundance: NA; CDR3aa: CASSQLSGNGNEQFF; CDR3nt: TGTGCCAGCAGCCAACTTAGCGGGAACGGGAATGAGCAGTTCTTC
d_gene: TRBD2; v_gene: TRBV14; j_gene: TRBJ2-5; abundance: NA; CDR3aa: CASSQKPLREGPETQYF; CDR3nt: TGTGCCAGCAGCCAAAAACCCCTGAGGGAGGGCCCAGAGACCCAGTACTTC
d_gene: NA; v_gene: TRBV5-1; j_gene: TRBJ2-7; abundance: NA; CDR3aa: CASSLGLQGRRYEQYF; CDR3nt: TGCGCCAGCAGCTTGGGGTTACAGGGAAGGCGGTACGAGCAGTACTTC
d_gene: TRBD2; v_gene: TRBV6-1; j_gene: TRBJ2-3; abundance: NA; CDR3aa: CASAASGSTDTQYF; CDR3nt: TGTGCCAGCGCGGCTAGCGGGAGCACAGATACGCAGTATTTT
d_gene: NA; v_gene: TRBV18; j_gene: TRBJ2-7; abundance: NA; CDR3aa: CASSPLPTGPSYEQYF; CDR3nt: TGTGCCAGCTCACCGTTACCTACAGGGCCATCCTACGAGCAGTACTTC
d_gene: NA; v_gene: TRBV7-9; j_gene: TRBJ2-7; abundance: NA; CDR3aa: CASSFSSLGGEQYF; CDR3nt: TGTGCCAGCAGCTTTAGTAGCTTAGGGGGCGAGCAGTACTTC
d_gene: TRBD1; v_gene: TRBV19; j_gene: TRBJ1-5; abundance: NA; CDR3aa: CASTTGADSNQPQHF; CDR3nt: TGTGCCAGTACCACAGGGGCCGATAGCAATCAGCCCCAGCATTTT
d_gene: TRBD2; v_gene: TRBV5-1; j_gene: TRBJ2-7; abundance: NA; CDR3aa: CASTPRLAGVSNEQYF; CDR3nt: TGCGCCAGCACCCCCAGACTAGCGGGAGTCTCTAACGAGCAGTACTTC
d_gene: TRBD1; v_gene: TRBV7-6; j_gene: TRBJ2-7; abundance: NA; CDR3aa: CASSPDRGLVEQYF; CDR3nt: TGTGCCAGCAGCCCGGACAGGGGGCTTGTTGAGCAGTACTTC
d_gene: TRBD2; v_gene: TRBV6-5; j_gene: TRBJ2-5; abundance: once; CDR3aa: CASSYSEGLEETQYF; CDR3nt: TGTGCCAGCAGTTACTCAGAGGGACTAGAAGAGACCCAGTACTTC